This record covers a single T cell receptor beta chain. The length of the CDR3 is 11 residues. Germline V gene lookup returns CDR1 SQVTM and CDR2 ANQGSEA. Trimming took off 3 bases at V and 4 bases at J, with 6 bases between the two ends. These data come from a study of CD8 T cells in ankylosing spondylitis. TCRdb reanalysed the 5' RACE reads using MiXCR and keeps one entry per CDR3 protein. This sample has around 320,000 distinct CDR3 sequences, with about a fifth found just once. This TCR derives from a female donor with ankylosing spondylitis or in good health (not recorded which). This chain joins TRBV29-1 and TRBJ1-1; no definite D call. Specimen: blood, either unsorted or a sorted T cell fraction (not recorded which). For the CDR3, the DNA is TGCAGCGTTGAGGACTTCACTGAAGCTTTCTTT. Translation: CSVEDFTEAFF.